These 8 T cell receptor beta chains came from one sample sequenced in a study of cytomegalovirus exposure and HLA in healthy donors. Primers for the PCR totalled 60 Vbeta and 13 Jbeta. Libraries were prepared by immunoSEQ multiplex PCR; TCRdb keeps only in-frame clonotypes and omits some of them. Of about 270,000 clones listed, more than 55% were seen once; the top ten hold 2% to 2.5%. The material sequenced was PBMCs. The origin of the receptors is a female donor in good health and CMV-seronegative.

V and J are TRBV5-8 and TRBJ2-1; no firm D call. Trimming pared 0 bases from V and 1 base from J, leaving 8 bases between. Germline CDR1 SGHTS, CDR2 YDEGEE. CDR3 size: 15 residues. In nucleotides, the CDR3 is TGTGCCAGCAGCTTGGGGCGGAGTTCCTACAATGAGCAGTTCTTC. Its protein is CASSLGRSSYNEQFF.

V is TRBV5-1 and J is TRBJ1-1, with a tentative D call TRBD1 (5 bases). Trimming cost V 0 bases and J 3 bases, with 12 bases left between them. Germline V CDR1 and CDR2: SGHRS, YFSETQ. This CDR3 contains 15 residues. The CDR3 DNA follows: TGCGCCAGCAGCTTGGTGGCAGGGATTCACACTGAAGCTTTCTTT. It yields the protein CASSLVAGIHTEAFF.

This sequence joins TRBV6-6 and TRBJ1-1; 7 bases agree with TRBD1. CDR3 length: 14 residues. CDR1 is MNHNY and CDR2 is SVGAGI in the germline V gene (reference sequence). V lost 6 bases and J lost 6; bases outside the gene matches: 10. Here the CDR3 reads CASSLRTGTAEAFF. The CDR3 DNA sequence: TGTGCCAGCAGCCTACGTACCGGGACAGCTGAAGCTTTCTTT.

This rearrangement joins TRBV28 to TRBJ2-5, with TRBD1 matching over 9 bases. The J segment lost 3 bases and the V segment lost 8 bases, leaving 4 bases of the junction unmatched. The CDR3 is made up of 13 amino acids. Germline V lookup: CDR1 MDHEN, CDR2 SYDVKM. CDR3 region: CASGGTGKETQYF. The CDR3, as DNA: TGTGCCAGCGGGGGGACAGGGAAAGAGACCCAGTACTTC.

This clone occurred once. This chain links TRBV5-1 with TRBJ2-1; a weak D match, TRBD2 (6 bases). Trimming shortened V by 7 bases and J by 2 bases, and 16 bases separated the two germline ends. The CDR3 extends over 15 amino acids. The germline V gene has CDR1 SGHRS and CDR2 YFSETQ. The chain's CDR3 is CASAPGEFPYNEQFF. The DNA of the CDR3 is TGCGCCAGCGCCCCGGGGGAGTTCCCCTACAATGAGCAGTTCTTC.

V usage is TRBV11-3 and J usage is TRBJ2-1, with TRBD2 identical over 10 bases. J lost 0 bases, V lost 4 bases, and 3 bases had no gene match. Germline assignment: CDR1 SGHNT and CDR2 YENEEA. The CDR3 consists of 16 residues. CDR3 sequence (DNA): TGTGCCAGCAGCTCTCGACTAGCGGGCTCCTACAATGAGCAGTTCTTC. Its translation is CASSSRLAGSYNEQFF.

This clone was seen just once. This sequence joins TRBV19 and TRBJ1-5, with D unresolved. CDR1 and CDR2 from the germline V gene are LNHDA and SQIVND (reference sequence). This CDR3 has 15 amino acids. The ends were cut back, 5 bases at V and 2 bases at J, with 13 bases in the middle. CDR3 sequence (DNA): TGTGCCAGTAGTTCTACTATGACGGGCAATCAGCCCCAGCATTTT. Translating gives CASSSTMTGNQPQHF.

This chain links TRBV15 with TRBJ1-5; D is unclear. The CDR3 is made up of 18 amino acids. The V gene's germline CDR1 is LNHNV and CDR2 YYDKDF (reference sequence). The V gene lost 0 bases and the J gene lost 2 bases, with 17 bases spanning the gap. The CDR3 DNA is TGTGCCACCAGCAGAGATCACTTTACGGGGTCTGGCAATCAGCCCCAGCATTTT. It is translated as CATSRDHFTGSGNQPQHF.